These 16 T cell receptor beta chains originate from one sample sequenced in a study of Tregs in tolerant kidney transplant recipients. TCRdb's copy holds only in-frame clones and misses some; the assay was immunoSEQ multiplex PCR. The sample has 15,000 to 18,000 clones; around nine tenths are singletons. Sequences were obtained from CD8+ T cells from blood. The receptors originated from a human donor in good health.

The count of this clone is one. The chain couples TRBV7-6 to TRBJ2-7; D is possibly TRBD2 (6 bases). Trimming pared 4 bases from V and 2 bases from J, leaving 15 bases between. The CDR3 has 15 amino acids. Germline CDR1 is SGHVS and CDR2 is FNYEAQ. The chain's CDR3 is CASSSDQGLTYEQYF. The CDR3 coding sequence is TGTGCCAGCAGCTCCGACCAGGGACTGACCTACGAGCAGTACTTC.

V gene TRBV30 combines with J gene TRBJ2-1; 9 bases match TRBD1. After removal of 5 bases from V and 8 bases from J, the junction contained 10 bases not matched to a gene. The CDR3 contains 14 residues. From germline, CDR1 is GTSNPN and CDR2 SVGIG (reference sequence). For the CDR3, the DNA is TGTGCCTGGGCCCCAGGGACAGGGTCGGATGAGCAGTTCTTC. It specifies CAWAPGTGSDEQFF.

This chain links TRBV5-1 with TRBJ2-2; 7 nucleotides match TRBD1. CDR1 is SGHRS and CDR2 is YFSETQ in the germline V gene. Trimming removed 6 bases from V and 6 bases from J; junction bases left unmatched: 11. This CDR3 comprises 15 residues. This CDR3 is CASTPRDSSPGELFF. The CDR3 nucleotides are TGCGCCAGCACCCCCCGGGACAGCTCGCCCGGGGAGCTGTTTTTT.

This clone is judged medium-sized. The chain couples TRBV9 to TRBJ2-3; D might be TRBD1 (8 bases). CDR1 SGDLS and CDR2 YYNGEE come from the germline V gene. CDR3 length equals 15 residues. Trimming took 4 bases from V and 4 from J, leaving 16 bases between them. The CDR3 region is CASSPTGGGADTQYF. The DNA for the CDR3 is TGTGCCAGCAGCCCAACAGGGGGGGGAGCAGATACGCAGTATTTT.

This chain uses TRBV15 with TRBJ2-7; D uncertain. The CDR3 extends over 11 amino acids. Per the germline V gene, CDR1 is LNHNV and CDR2 is YYDKDF (reference sequence). The V end was cut by 5 bases, the J end by 5 bases, with 7 bases between. The chain's CDR3 is CATSLGNEQYF. CDR3 in DNA: TGTGCCACCAGCCTTGGGAACGAGCAGTACTTC.

The chain combines TRBV30 with TRBJ2-3, with D hard to call. V was trimmed by 1 base and J by 0 bases, leaving 5 bases between them. Germline V gene sequence: CDR1 GTSNPN, CDR2 SVGIG (reference sequence). The CDR3 totals 13 residues. CDR3 sequence: CAWSALSTDTQYF. The CDR3 bases are TGTGCCTGGAGTGCCCTGAGCACAGATACGCAGTATTTT.

This rearrangement joins TRBV25-1 to TRBJ2-5; tentatively, D is TRBD1 (6 bases). The V gene's germline CDR1 is MGHDK and CDR2 SYGVNS. This CDR3 has 14 residues. The ends were cut back, 5 bases at V and 1 base at J, with 11 bases in the middle. The CDR3 DNA is TGTGCCAGCAGTAAGGGACAAATCCAAGAGACCCAGTACTTC. Its translation: CASSKGQIQETQYF.

The rearrangement links TRBV28 to TRBJ2-7, with 10 bases fitting TRBD2. V shed 5 bases and J 4 bases; nucleotides not matched to a gene: 11. The CDR3 has 16 amino acids. Germline assignment: CDR1 MDHEN and CDR2 SYDVKM. CDR3 amino acids: CASSQTTSGPKYEQYF. The CDR3 bases are TGTGCCAGCAGTCAAACGACTAGCGGGCCTAAGTACGAGCAGTACTTC. Complete variable domain (other parts from reference TRBV28 and TRBJ2-7): DVKVTQSSRYLVKRTGEKVFLECVQDMDHENMFWYRQDPGLGLRLIYFSYDVKMKEKGDIPEGYSVSREKKERFSLILESASTNQTSMYLCASSQTTSGPKYEQYFGPGTRLTVT.

The V gene is TRBV10-3, the J gene TRBJ2-1; TRBD1 matches at 9 bases. The CDR3 has 14 amino acids. Germline V gene lookup returns CDR1 ENHRY and CDR2 SYGVKD. Trimming took 10 bases from V and 4 from J; bases not matched to a gene: 8. CDR3 amino acids: CATWTGARYNEQFF. The CDR3 DNA is TGTGCCACCTGGACAGGGGCGAGGTACAATGAGCAGTTCTTC.

The chain employs TRBV4-1 and TRBJ2-7; D gene uncertain. Germline CDR1 MGHRA, CDR2 YSYEKL. Deletions cut 1 base from V and 3 bases from J, with 10 bases between. This CDR3 spans 14 amino acids. CDR3 DNA sequence: TGCGCCAGCAGCCAAGTTGTCAGCCACTACGAGCAGTACTTC. Translated: CASSQVVSHYEQYF.

The J gene is TRBJ2-2, the V gene TRBV4-3, with 7 nucleotides matching TRBD2. The CDR3 extends over 18 amino acids. V was pared by 0 bases and J by 2 bases, with 9 bases of the junction left unmatched. The germline V gene encodes CDR1 LGHNA and CDR2 YSLEER. CDR3 nucleotide sequence: TGCGCCAGCAGCCAAGACGGGTACAGCGGGGAAAACACCGGGGAGCTGTTTTTT. This gives the protein CASSQDGYSGENTGELFF.

The genes are TRBV27 and TRBJ1-5; D not resolved. CDR1 MNHEY and CDR2 SMNVEV come from the germline V gene (reference sequence). The CDR3 is 15 amino acids. Between the trimmed V and J ends, which lost 3 bases and 0 bases, there was a span of 9 bases. The CDR3 region is CASSLSGISNQPQHF. The DNA of the CDR3 is TGTGCCAGCAGTTTGTCAGGAATTAGCAATCAGCCCCAGCATTTT.

V gene TRBV7-9 combines with J gene TRBJ1-1, with TRBD1 matching 12 bases. V shed 5 bases and J 5 bases; nucleotides not matched to a gene: 9. Germline CDR1 SEHNR, CDR2 FQNEAQ (reference sequence). This CDR3 has 16 residues. Written as DNA, the CDR3 is TGTGCCAGCAGCCTAGGGGGACAGGGGGCATGGACTGAAGCTTTCTTT. Its protein product is CASSLGGQGAWTEAFF.

This chain joins TRBV7-6 and TRBJ2-5; TRBD2 matches 14 bases. Germline trimming cut 5 bases from V and 2 bases from J; bases unmatched to any gene: 4. The CDR3 consists of 16 residues. Germline V lookup: CDR1 SGHVS, CDR2 FNYEAQ. CDR3 residues: CASSSRLAGGQETQYF. Here the CDR3 DNA reads TGTGCCAGCAGCAGCCGACTAGCGGGGGGGCAAGAGACCCAGTACTTC.

This rearrangement joins TRBV5-1 to TRBJ2-2; TRBD1 aligns across 9 bases. The CDR3 runs 17 residues. After removal of 6 bases from V and 4 bases from J, the junction contained 13 bases not matched to a gene. Germline-derived CDR1 and CDR2 are SGHRS and YFSETQ. DNA for the CDR3: TGCGCCAGCACCCTAACAGGGGGCGCCTCGGGCACCGGGGAGCTGTTTTTT. Its translation is CASTLTGGASGTGELFF.

The V call is TRBV6-4, the J call TRBJ2-2; 15 bases are shared with TRBD2. The V gene end was trimmed by 2 bases and the J gene end by 3 bases; junction bases not matched to a gene: 4. This CDR3 contains 18 residues. Germline CDR1 MRHNA, CDR2 SNTAGT. CDR3 sequence (DNA): TGTGCCAGCAGTGACCGGACTAGCGGGAGGGGTGACACCGGGGAGCTGTTTTTT. It encodes CASSDRTSGRGDTGELFF.